The sequence of this T cell receptor beta chain was determined in a study of control samples from healthy donors and cancer patients. Per the germline V gene, CDR1 is LGHDT and CDR2 is YNNKEL (reference sequence). Trimming cost V 1 base and J 2 bases, with 3 bases left between them. The CDR3 spans 13 residues. Repertoires were generated with immunoSEQ multiplex PCR, while TCRdb's copy carries only in-frame clones and drops some. The data hold about 230,000 clones, with almost 85% observed a single time. Sequencing was carried out using PBMCs. This clonotype was obtained from a woman in her sixties or seventies with lung cancer. The V and J genes are TRBV3-1 (or the pseudogene TRBV3-2) and TRBJ2-1, with D unresolved. The CDR3 region is CASSQGAYNEQFF. The CDR3 region has the DNA TGTGCCAGCAGCCAAGGGGCCTACAATGAGCAGTTCTTC.